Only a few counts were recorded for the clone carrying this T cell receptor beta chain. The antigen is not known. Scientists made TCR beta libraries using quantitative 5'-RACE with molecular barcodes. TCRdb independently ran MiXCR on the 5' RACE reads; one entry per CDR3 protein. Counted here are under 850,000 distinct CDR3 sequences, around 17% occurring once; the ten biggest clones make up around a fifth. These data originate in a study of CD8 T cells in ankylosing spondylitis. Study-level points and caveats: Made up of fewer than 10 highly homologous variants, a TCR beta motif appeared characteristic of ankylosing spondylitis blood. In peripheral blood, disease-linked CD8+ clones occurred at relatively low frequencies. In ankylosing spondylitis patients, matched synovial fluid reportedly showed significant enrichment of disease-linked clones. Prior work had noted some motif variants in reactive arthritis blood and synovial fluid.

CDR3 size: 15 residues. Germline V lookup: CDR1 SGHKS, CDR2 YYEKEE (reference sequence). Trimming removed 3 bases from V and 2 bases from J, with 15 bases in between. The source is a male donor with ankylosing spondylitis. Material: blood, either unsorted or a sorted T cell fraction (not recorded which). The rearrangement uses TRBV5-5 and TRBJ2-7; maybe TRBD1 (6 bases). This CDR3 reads CASSSVTTGTYEQYF. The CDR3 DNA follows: TGTGCCAGCAGCTCGGTAACGACAGGAACCTACGAGCAGTACTTC. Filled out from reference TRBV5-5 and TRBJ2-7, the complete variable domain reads DAGVTQSPTHLIKTRGQQVTLRCSPISGHKSVSWYQQVLGQGPQFIFQYYEKEERGRGNFPDRFSARQFPNYSSELNVNALLLGDSALYLCASSSVTTGTYEQYFGPGTRLTVT.